This passage covers 27 T cell receptor beta chains from one sample sequenced in a study of blood T cell repertoires in COVID-19. Assay used: immunoSEQ multiplex PCR; TCRdb lists only in-frame clones, some missing. The profile shows 60,000 to 65,000 clones, more than 60% of them singletons. Sequenced sample: peripheral blood. Receptor source: a man aged 60-69 years with acute or convalescent COVID-19.

The V and J genes are TRBV11-2 and TRBJ1-2; TRBD1 matches 10 bases. The ends lost 5 bases at V and 10 bases at J; junction bases unmatched: 13. There are 15 residues in the CDR3. Germline-derived CDR1 and CDR2 are SGHAT and FQNNGV. The CDR3 here is CASSQNPGTGASYTF. The CDR3, as DNA: TGTGCCAGCAGCCAAAACCCCGGGACAGGGGCGTCCTACACCTTC.

V usage is TRBV30 and J usage is TRBJ1-3, with 9 nucleotides matching TRBD1. The V segment lost 3 bases and the J segment 2 bases; nucleotides outside the gene matches: 5. There are 15 residues in the CDR3. Germline loops: CDR1 GTSNPN, CDR2 SVGIG (reference sequence). The CDR3 nucleotides read TGTGCCTGGAGGGAAAGGACAGGGGCTGGAAACACCATATATTTT. Translating it yields CAWRERTGAGNTIYF.

The chain couples TRBV6-2 or TRBV6-3 to TRBJ1-5; 7 positions match TRBD1. CDR1 and CDR2 (germline): MNHEY, SVGEGT. There are 17 residues in the CDR3. Germline trimming cut 2 bases from V and 1 base from J; bases unmatched to any gene: 8. The CDR3: CASSYPRGQGSNQPQHF. The DNA for the CDR3 is TGTGCCAGCAGTTACCCGAGGGGGCAGGGAAGCAATCAGCCCCAGCATTTT.

The chain uses TRBV6-6 and TRBJ1-2; D possibly corresponds to TRBD1 (6 bases). The CDR3 has 14 residues. V lost 10 bases and J lost 2, with 17 bases in between. CDR1 is MNHNY and CDR2 is SVGAGI in the germline V gene (reference sequence). As DNA, the CDR3 is TGTGCCAACTCCCCCCCGGGACACAACTATGGCTACACCTTC. Amino acids: CANSPPGHNYGYTF.

This chain connects TRBV5-6 to TRBJ2-3; D is unclear. This CDR3 has 13 residues. V lost 0 bases to trimming and J lost 2 bases, with 4 bases between them. Per the germline V gene, CDR1 is SGHDT and CDR2 is YYEEEE. The CDR3 is CASSLVYTDTQYF. The CDR3 DNA reads TGTGCCAGCAGCTTGGTTTACACAGATACGCAGTATTTT.

The rearrangement links TRBV6-1 to TRBJ1-2, with 7 bases fitting TRBD1. Germline trimming cut 4 bases from V and 6 bases from J; bases unmatched to any gene: 14. The CDR3 consists of 16 residues. Germline CDR1 is MNHNS and CDR2 is SASEGT. The CDR3 coding sequence is TGTGCCAGCAGTGTTCGGCCAGGGGGAACTCTTGATGGCTACACCTTC. It yields the protein CASSVRPGGTLDGYTF.

The chain carries TRBV7-3 and TRBJ1-5, with a possible D match to TRBD1 (6 bases). From germline, CDR1 is SGHTA and CDR2 FQGTGA. This CDR3 has 13 residues. V lost 5 bases and J 4 bases, leaving 9 bases between the germline ends. CDR3 region: CASSLGTNQPQHF. Here the CDR3 DNA reads TGTGCCAGCAGCCTCGGGACAAATCAGCCCCAGCATTTT.

V usage is TRBV27 and J usage is TRBJ2-7; 8 positions agree with TRBD1. Germline loops: CDR1 MNHEY, CDR2 SMNVEV (reference sequence). The CDR3 extends over 14 amino acids. The V segment lost 0 bases and the J segment 7 bases; nucleotides outside the gene matches: 5. The chain's CDR3 is CASSLSRTGREQYF. CDR3 nucleotide sequence: TGTGCCAGCAGTTTATCCCGGACAGGGCGGGAGCAGTACTTC.

This chain links TRBV30 with TRBJ1-1; 8 bases fit TRBD1. The CDR3 length is 13 residues. Trimming at V came to 3 bases and at J to 5 bases, leaving 5 bases not matched to a gene. Germline CDR1 reads GTSNPN; CDR2 reads SVGIG (reference sequence). CDR3 in amino acids: CAWSRTGGTEAFF. CDR3 DNA: TGTGCCTGGAGCCGAACAGGGGGAACTGAAGCTTTCTTT.

The chain has TRBV27 and TRBJ2-2; 14 nucleotides align to TRBD2. Losses at the gene ends were 6 bases for V and 6 bases for J; bases not matched to a gene: 3. Germline CDR1 and CDR2: MNHEY and SMNVEV (reference sequence). The CDR3 loop spans 15 amino acids. This CDR3 reads CASRGLAGVAGELFF. The DNA for the CDR3 is TGTGCCAGCAGGGGACTAGCGGGAGTGGCCGGGGAGCTGTTTTTT.

CDR3 sequence (DNA): TGCAGCGTTCTTGAGGTCGACTCCTACGAGCAGTACTTC. Translating gives CSVLEVDSYEQYF. The rearrangement links TRBV29-1 to TRBJ2-7; D not certain. In germline, CDR1 is SQVTM, CDR2 ANQGSEA. The CDR3 spans 13 residues. Trimming stripped 5 bases from V and 0 bases from J, with 11 bases between.

The DNA for the CDR3 is TGTGCCATCAACTTTCGGGAGGGAGGAGAGCAGTACTTC. It yields the protein CAINFREGGEQYF. The chain couples TRBV10-3 to TRBJ2-7, with 8 positions matching TRBD2. J was trimmed by 7 bases and V by 7 bases; bases with no gene match: 9. CDR3 size: 13 residues. Per the germline V gene, CDR1 is ENHRY and CDR2 is SYGVKD.

The chain carries TRBV4-1 and TRBJ1-2; 8 nucleotides align to TRBD1. This CDR3 contains 13 residues. CDR1 and CDR2 from the germline V gene are MGHRA and YSYEKL. V dropped 4 bases and J dropped 6; count of bases not matched to a gene: 4. The CDR3 DNA follows: TGCGCCAGCAGCCTATCAGGGGGCAATGGCTACACCTTC. It translates to CASSLSGGNGYTF.

This clone was seen only a few times. The chain has TRBV13 and TRBJ2-7; D might be TRBD1 (5 bases). This CDR3 has 14 amino acids. Trimming removed 0 bases at V and 3 bases at J, with 9 bases between. Germline assignment: CDR1 PRHDT and CDR2 FYEKMQ (reference sequence). CDR3 residues: CASSLGAGIYEQYF. The CDR3, as DNA: TGTGCCAGCAGCTTAGGGGCAGGGATCTACGAGCAGTACTTC. The full variable domain, rest sourced from reference TRBV13 and TRBJ2-7, is AAGVIQSPRHLIKEKRETATLKCYPIPRHDTVYWYQQGPGQDPQFLISFYEKMQSDKGSIPDRFSAQQFSDYHSELNMSSLELGDSALYFCASSLGAGIYEQYFGPGTRLTVT.

This chain's CDR3 is CAWSGRGDYNEQFF. CDR3 nucleotide sequence: TGTGCCTGGAGTGGGAGGGGCGACTACAATGAGCAGTTCTTC. The chain is built from TRBV30 and TRBJ2-1; a possible D gene is TRBD2 (6 bases). V lost 1 base and J 3 bases, leaving 10 bases between the germline ends. Germline V CDR1 and CDR2: GTSNPN, SVGIG (reference sequence). This CDR3 has 14 amino acids.

J is TRBJ1-4 and V is TRBV28; possibly TRBD1 for D (6 bases). This CDR3 is 13 amino acids long. CDR1 and CDR2 (germline): MDHEN, SYDVKM. The V and J ends lost 6 bases and 4 bases respectively, with 9 bases between them. Here the CDR3 reads CASRVGGNEKLFF. CDR3 DNA: TGTGCCAGCAGGGTAGGGGGTAATGAAAAACTGTTTTTT.

This clone was found once. CDR3 in DNA: TGTGCCAGCAGCGGAACCGGGACAGAAGCTTTCTTT. As protein: CASSGTGTEAFF. The chain recombines TRBV9 with TRBJ1-1; D possibly corresponds to TRBD1 (6 bases). The V end lost 3 bases, the J end lost 8 bases, and 11 bases lay between the germline ends. CDR3 size: 12 residues. Germline V gene lookup returns CDR1 SGDLS and CDR2 YYNGEE.

The V and J genes are TRBV6-6 and TRBJ1-1; D is perhaps TRBD1 (6 bases). The V and J ends lost 3 bases and 0 bases respectively, with 14 bases between them. CDR1 is MNHNY and CDR2 is SVGAGI in the germline V gene (reference sequence). CDR3 length: 16 amino acids. CDR3 region: CASSYPGAVMNTEAFF. CDR3 in DNA: TGTGCCAGCAGTTATCCAGGGGCGGTCATGAACACTGAAGCTTTCTTT.

The rearrangement links TRBV5-1 to TRBJ2-5; weak D call: TRBD2 (6 bases). V lost 0 bases to trimming and J lost 1 base, with 10 bases between them. The CDR3 loop spans 15 amino acids. Per germline, CDR1 SGHRS and CDR2 YFSETQ. The CDR3 DNA is TGCGCCAGCAGCTTGGCCGGCGGGATCCAAGAGACCCAGTACTTC. This codes for CASSLAGGIQETQYF. Combining the CDR3 with reference TRBV5-1 and TRBJ2-5 gives the whole variable domain KAGVTQTPRYLIKTRGQQVTLSCSPISGHRSVSWYQQTPGQGLQFLFEYFSETQRNKGNFPGRFSGRQFSNSRSEMNVSTLELGDSALYLCASSLAGGIQETQYFGPGTRLLVL.

The V gene is TRBV5-8, the J gene TRBJ2-7; unclear D gene. Looked up from germline, CDR1 is SGHTS and CDR2 is YDEGEE. CDR3 length: 11 residues. V was clipped by 4 bases and J by 3 bases, with 5 bases between them. The CDR3: CASSPSYEQYF. As DNA, the CDR3 is TGTGCCAGCAGCCCTAGCTACGAGCAGTACTTC.

The rearrangement links TRBV24-1 to TRBJ2-7; 10 bases fit TRBD2. CDR3 length: 15 amino acids. Germline V gene lookup returns CDR1 KGHDR and CDR2 SFDVKD. The ends lost 5 bases at V and 7 bases at J; junction bases unmatched: 10. Written as DNA, the CDR3 is TGTGCCACCAGTGGGAGCGGGAGGGCCGATGGGGAGCAGTACTTC. Amino acid sequence: CATSGSGRADGEQYF.

The rearrangement joins TRBV5-6 to TRBJ1-1; D unclear. V was cut by 4 bases and J by 1 base, with 8 bases left in between. The CDR3 extends over 13 amino acids. In germline, CDR1 is SGHDT, CDR2 YYEEEE. DNA of the CDR3: TGTGCCAGCAGCCACTCAACGAACACTGAAGCTTTCTTT. It encodes CASSHSTNTEAFF.

The rearrangement uses TRBV7-2 and TRBJ2-7; tentatively, D is TRBD2 (6 bases). The V gene lost 0 bases and the J gene lost 7 bases, with 19 bases spanning the gap. Germline lookup yields CDR1 SGHTA and CDR2 FQGNSA. The CDR3 totals 16 residues. Written as DNA, the CDR3 is TGTGCCAGCAGCTTAGCTCTAGCGCCTCCCTCGGGGGAGCAGTACTTC. It codes for CASSLALAPPSGEQYF.

The chain is built from TRBV5-5 and TRBJ2-2; 9 bases are a match to TRBD2. The CDR3 has 16 amino acids. The trim removed 3 bases at V and 5 bases at J, leaving 8 bases unmatched. CDR1 is SGHKS, CDR2 YYEKEE, per germline (reference sequence). Here the CDR3 reads CASSYIAGDRTGELFF. The CDR3 DNA reads TGTGCCAGCAGCTATATAGCGGGAGACAGGACCGGGGAGCTGTTTTTT.

The rearrangement links TRBV7-3 to TRBJ2-5; 9 nucleotides agree with TRBD1. CDR3 length: 15 amino acids. The ends lost 5 bases at V and 5 bases at J; junction bases unmatched: 9. The germline V gene encodes CDR1 SGHTA and CDR2 FQGTGA. CDR3 residues: CASSKTGTGWETQYF. DNA of the CDR3: TGTGCCAGCAGCAAGACCGGGACAGGGTGGGAGACCCAGTACTTC.

This clone was recorded only once. The rearrangement joins TRBV28 to TRBJ2-7, with 9 bases lining up with TRBD1. V gave up 10 bases and J gave up 1 base; unmatched junction bases: 11. Germline V CDR1 and CDR2: MDHEN, SYDVKM. CDR3 length equals 15 residues. CDR3 nucleotide sequence: TGTGCCACCTCAGAACCGGGACAGGGATCCTACGAGCAGTACTTC. It yields the protein CATSEPGQGSYEQYF.

The CDR3 DNA is TGTGCCAGTAGTCATCTAGCGGGAAAGGGAAATGAGCAGTTCTTC. Amino acid sequence: CASSHLAGKGNEQFF. This chain joins TRBV19 and TRBJ2-1; 9 positions agree with TRBD2. This CDR3 comprises 15 residues. The trim removed 5 bases at V and 7 bases at J, leaving 9 bases unmatched. Germline CDR1 LNHDA, CDR2 SQIVND (reference sequence). The variable domain in full, with the rest retrieved from reference TRBV19 and TRBJ2-1, is DGGITQSPKYLFRKEGQNVTLSCEQNLNHDAMYWYRQDPGQGLRLIYYSQIVNDFQKGDIAEGYSVSREKKESFPLTVTSAQKNPTAFYLCASSHLAGKGNEQFFGPGTRLTVL.